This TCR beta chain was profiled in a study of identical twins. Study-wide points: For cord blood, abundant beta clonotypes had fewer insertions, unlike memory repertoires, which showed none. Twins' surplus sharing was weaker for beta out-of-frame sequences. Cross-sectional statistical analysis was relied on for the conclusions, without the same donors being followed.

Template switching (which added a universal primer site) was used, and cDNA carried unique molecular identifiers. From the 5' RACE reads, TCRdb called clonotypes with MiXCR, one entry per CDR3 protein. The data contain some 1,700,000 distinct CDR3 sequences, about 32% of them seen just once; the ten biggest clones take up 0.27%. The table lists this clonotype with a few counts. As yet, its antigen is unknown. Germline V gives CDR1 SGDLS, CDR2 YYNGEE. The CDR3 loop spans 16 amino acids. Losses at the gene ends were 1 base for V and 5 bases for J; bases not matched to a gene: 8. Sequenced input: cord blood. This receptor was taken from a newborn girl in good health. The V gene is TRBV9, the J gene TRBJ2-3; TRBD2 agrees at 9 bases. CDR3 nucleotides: TGTGCCAGCAGCGTACTAGGCGGGGGGGCCGGAGATACGCAGTATTTT. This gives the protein CASSVLGGGAGDTQYF. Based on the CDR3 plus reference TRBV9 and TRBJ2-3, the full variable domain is DSGVTQTPKHLITATGQRVTLRCSPRSGDLSVYWYQQSLDQGLQFLIQYYNGEERAKGNILERFSAQQFPDLHSELNLSSLELGDSALYFCASSVLGGGAGDTQYFGPGTRLTVL.